The clone carrying this T cell receptor (beta chain) was picked up one time. Its antigen remains unknown. CDR1 and CDR2 (germline): LNHDA, SQIVND (reference sequence). V was shortened by 5 bases and J by 5 bases, with 13 bases between the two germline ends. The CDR3 sequence is 13 residues long. The protocol was immunoSEQ multiplex PCR, while the TCRdb copy is restricted to in-frame clones and leaves out a portion. The sample holds several hundred clones, around 20% seen once. These data originate in a study of T cells in localized non-small cell lung cancer. Findings of the study overall: A denser population of T cells in blood accompanied longer overall survival. Investigators sequenced only a single tumor region, leaving heterogeneity possible.

This TCR derives from a male donor aged 60 or older with stage II squamous cell lung carcinoma. The chain links TRBV19 to TRBJ2-7, with D perhaps matching TRBD2 (5 bases). Sequenced here: normal lung tissue next to the tumor, sampled before any cancer treatment. The CDR3, as DNA: TGTGCCAGTAGTCGAGGGAGTATCCACGAGCAGTACTTC. Its protein is CASSRGSIHEQYF.